This T cell receptor beta chain came from a study of T cell changes during pregnancy in multiple sclerosis (dated 2019 in TCRdb). Concerning the study at large: In women with multiple sclerosis, the researchers looked at how the T cell repertoire shifted as pregnancy progressed.

About this clone: Its target antigen remains unknown. No much larger clone exists at a distance of one base, and base qualities are not known.

Including cysteine and phenylalanine, the CDR3 has 14 amino acids. The retained sequence is limited to the CDR3, 42 bases, with the frame set at the first base. CDR1 and CDR2 (SGHTA, FQGNSA) derive from the germline V gene. Cut back by 1 base and 7 bases, the V and J ends lie 11 bases apart. Library preparation was by the immunoSEQ multiplex PCR assay. TCRdb obtained this table from immuneACCESS and retained in-frame rearrangements with V and J assigned. These tables miss some clones; where compared with another copy, unresolved V genes account for less than half of the shortfall, and the remainder is unexplained. The sample yields 60,000 to 70,000 clones; approximately 91% were counted once. The top ten constitute 1.4% of the sample.

This sequence was found in a female donor with multiple sclerosis, enrolled in a pregnancy study. Here the sequenced sample was peripheral blood, taken in the second trimester of pregnancy. This chain joins TRBV7-2 to TRBJ1-3; a tentative D call is TRBD1 (5 bases match). This receptor carries the CDR3 CASSLVQGSNTIYF. The DNA sequence reads TGTGCCAGCAGCTTAGTTCAGGGTTCCAACACCATATATTTT.